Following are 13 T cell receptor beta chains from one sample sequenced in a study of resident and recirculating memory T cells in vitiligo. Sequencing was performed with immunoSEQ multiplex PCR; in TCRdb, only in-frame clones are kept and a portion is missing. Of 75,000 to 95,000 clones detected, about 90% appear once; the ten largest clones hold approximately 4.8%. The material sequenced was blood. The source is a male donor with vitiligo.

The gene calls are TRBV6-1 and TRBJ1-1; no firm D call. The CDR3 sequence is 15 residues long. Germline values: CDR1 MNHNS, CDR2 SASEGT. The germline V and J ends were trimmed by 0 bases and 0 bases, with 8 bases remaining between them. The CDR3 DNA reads TGTGCCAGCAGTGAAGCGGTTACAATGAACACTGAAGCTTTCTTT. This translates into CASSEAVTMNTEAFF.

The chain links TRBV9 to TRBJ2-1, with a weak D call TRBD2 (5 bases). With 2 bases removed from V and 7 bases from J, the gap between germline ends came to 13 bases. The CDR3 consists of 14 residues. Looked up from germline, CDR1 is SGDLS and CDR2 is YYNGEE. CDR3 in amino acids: CASSVQVSGNEQFF. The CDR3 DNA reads TGTGCCAGCAGCGTGCAGGTCTCGGGGAATGAGCAGTTCTTC.

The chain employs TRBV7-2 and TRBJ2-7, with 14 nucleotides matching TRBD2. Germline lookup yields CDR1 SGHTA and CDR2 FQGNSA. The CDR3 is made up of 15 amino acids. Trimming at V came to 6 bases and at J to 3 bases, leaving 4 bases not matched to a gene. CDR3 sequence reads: CASRPGLAGVYEQYF. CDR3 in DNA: TGTGCCAGCAGACCGGGACTAGCGGGAGTCTACGAGCAGTACTTC. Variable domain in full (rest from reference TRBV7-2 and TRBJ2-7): GAGVSQSPSNKVTEKGKDVELRCDPISGHTALYWYRQSLGQGLEFLIYFQGNSAPDKSGLPSDRFSAERTGGSVSTLTIQRTQQEDSAVYLCASRPGLAGVYEQYFGPGTRLTVT.

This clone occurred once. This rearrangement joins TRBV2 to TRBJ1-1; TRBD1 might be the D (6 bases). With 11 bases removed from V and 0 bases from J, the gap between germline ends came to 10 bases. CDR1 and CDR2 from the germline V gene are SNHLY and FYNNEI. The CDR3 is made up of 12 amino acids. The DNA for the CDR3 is TGTGCCGAAGGACAGTTGAACACTGAAGCTTTCTTT. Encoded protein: CAEGQLNTEAFF.

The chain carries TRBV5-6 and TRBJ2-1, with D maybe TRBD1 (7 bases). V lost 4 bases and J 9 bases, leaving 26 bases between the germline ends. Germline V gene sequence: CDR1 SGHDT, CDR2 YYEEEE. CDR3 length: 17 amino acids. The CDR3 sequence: CASSPFLDRDFMVEQFF. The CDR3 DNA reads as TGTGCCAGCAGCCCCTTCCTCGACAGGGACTTTATGGTTGAGCAGTTCTTC. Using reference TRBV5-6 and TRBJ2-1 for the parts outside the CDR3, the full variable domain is DAGVTQSPTHLIKTRGQQVTLRCSPKSGHDTVSWYQQALGQGPQFIFQYYEEEERQRGNFPDRFSGHQFPNYSSELNVNALLLGDSALYLCASSPFLDRDFMVEQFFGPGTRLTVL.

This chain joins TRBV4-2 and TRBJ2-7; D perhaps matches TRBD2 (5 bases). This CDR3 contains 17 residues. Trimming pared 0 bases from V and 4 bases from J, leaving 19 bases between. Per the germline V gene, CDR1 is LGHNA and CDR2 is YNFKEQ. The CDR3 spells CASSQDFITRPGYEQYF. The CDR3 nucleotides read TGTGCCAGCAGCCAAGATTTTATTACACGGCCGGGATACGAGCAGTACTTC.

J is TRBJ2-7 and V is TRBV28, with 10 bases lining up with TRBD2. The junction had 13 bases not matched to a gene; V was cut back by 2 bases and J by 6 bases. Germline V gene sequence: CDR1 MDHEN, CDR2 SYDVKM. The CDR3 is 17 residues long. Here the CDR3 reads CASSLRTSSGSSGEQYF. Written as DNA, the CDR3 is TGTGCCAGCAGTTTAAGAACCTCTAGCGGGAGCTCGGGCGAGCAGTACTTC.

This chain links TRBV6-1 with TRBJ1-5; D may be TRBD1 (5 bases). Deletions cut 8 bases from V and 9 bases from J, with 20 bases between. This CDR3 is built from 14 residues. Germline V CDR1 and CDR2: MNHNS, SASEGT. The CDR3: CASLGGSGVGPQHF. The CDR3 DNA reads TGTGCCAGCCTTGGGGGGTCCGGGGTGGGGCCCCAGCATTTT.

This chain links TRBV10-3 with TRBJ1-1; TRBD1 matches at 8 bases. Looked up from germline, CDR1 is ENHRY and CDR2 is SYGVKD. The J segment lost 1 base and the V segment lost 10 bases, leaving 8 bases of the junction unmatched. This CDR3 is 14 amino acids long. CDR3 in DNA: TGTGCCACCAGGGGGCGCGGGAAGAACACTGAAGCTTTCTTT. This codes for CATRGRGKNTEAFF.

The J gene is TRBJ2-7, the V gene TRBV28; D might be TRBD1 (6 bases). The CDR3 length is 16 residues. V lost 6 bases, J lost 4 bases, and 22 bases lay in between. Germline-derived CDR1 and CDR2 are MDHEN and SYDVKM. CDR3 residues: CASSPTPGHLKYEQYF. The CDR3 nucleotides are TGTGCCAGCAGCCCAACCCCGGGACACCTTAAATACGAGCAGTACTTC. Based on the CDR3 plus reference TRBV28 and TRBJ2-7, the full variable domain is DVKVTQSSRYLVKRTGEKVFLECVQDMDHENMFWYRQDPGLGLRLIYFSYDVKMKEKGDIPEGYSVSREKKERFSLILESASTNQTSMYLCASSPTPGHLKYEQYFGPGTRLTVT.

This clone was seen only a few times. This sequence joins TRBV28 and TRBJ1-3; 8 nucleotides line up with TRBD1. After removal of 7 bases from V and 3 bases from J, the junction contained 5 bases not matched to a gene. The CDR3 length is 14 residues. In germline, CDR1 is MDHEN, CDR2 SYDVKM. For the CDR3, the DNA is TGTGCCAGCACTCCGGGACAGGTTGGAAACACCATATATTTT. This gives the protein CASTPGQVGNTIYF.

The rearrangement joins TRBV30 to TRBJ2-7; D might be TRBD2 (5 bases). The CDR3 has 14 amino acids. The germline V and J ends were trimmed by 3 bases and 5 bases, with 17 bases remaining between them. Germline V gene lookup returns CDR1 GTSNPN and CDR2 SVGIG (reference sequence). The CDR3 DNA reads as TGTGCCTGGAGGAGAGACCCCGGGATCCACGAGCAGTACTTC. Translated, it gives CAWRRDPGIHEQYF. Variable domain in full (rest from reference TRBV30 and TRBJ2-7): SQTIHQWPATLVQPVGSPLSLECTVEGTSNPNLYWYRQAAGRGLQLLFYSVGIGQISSEVPQNLSASRPQDRQFILSSKKLLLSDSGFYLCAWRRDPGIHEQYFGPGTRLTVT.

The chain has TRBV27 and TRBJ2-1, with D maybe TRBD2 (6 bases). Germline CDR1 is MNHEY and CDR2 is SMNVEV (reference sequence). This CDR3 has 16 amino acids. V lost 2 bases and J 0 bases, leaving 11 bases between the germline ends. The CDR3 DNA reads TGTGCCAGCAGTTTAGACACTAGCAACTCCTACAATGAGCAGTTCTTC. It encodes CASSLDTSNSYNEQFF.